Below, one T cell receptor beta chain is given with its context. The antigen remains unidentified. Its ends do not fully match the called genes, so a read error is possible. The data were obtained in a study of cytomegalovirus exposure and HLA in healthy donors. Study-level points and caveats: Within the 120 or so validation repertoires, first-cohort TCR clusters tended to co-occur, according to a later analysis.

The protocol was immunoSEQ multiplex PCR, while the TCRdb copy is restricted to in-frame clones and leaves out a portion. Among 100,000 or so clones listed, around 83% were seen once. From germline, CDR1 is SEHNR and CDR2 FQNEAQ (reference sequence). This CDR3 comprises 15 residues. The sample comprised PBMCs. This chain joins TRBV7-9 and TRBJ2-1, with a possible D match to TRBD1 (5 bases). This sequence originates from a woman aged 18-30 years in good health and CMV-seropositive. The CDR3, as DNA: TGTGCCAGCCGCTTTCTGGTTGACAGTCACAATGAGCAGTTCTTC. It codes for CASRFLVDSHNEQFF.